Each of the 16 T cell receptor beta chains below was sequenced from the same sample in a study of regulatory T cells in long-lasting Graves disease. Library construction for TCR beta used iRepertoire HTBI primers and Arm-PCR of CDR3 regions. In TCRdb, the multiplex PCR reads were re-called with MiXCR into one record per CDR3 protein. The top ten clones hold 40% to 55% of a sample with more than 650,000 distinct CDR3 sequences, 30% of them seen once. Noted time point: persistent/refractory GD, antithyroid drugs over 5 years with positive TRAb. Scientists built the TCR library using RNA that was extracted from PBMCs. Sequencing used peripheral blood mononuclear cells (PBMCs), obtained when the disease was refractory, from a patient treated with antithyroid drugs. Every receptor here comes from a female donor with Graves disease.

This clonotype was observed a handful of times. The chain uses TRBV29-1 and TRBJ2-2; 10 nucleotides match TRBD2. V was clipped by 1 base and J by 5 bases; unmatched bases: 7. CDR3 length: 16 amino acids. CDR1 is SQVTM, CDR2 ANQGSEA, per germline. The CDR3 spells CSVEGLAGVKTGELFF. For the CDR3, the DNA is TGCAGCGTTGAAGGTCTAGCGGGGGTAAAGACCGGGGAGCTGTTTTTT.

The rearrangement uses TRBV6-1 and TRBJ1-5; no definite D call. Deletions cut 8 bases from V and 6 bases from J, with 14 bases between. The CDR3 consists of 13 residues. The germline gives CDR1 MNHNS, CDR2 SASEGT. The CDR3 coding sequence is TGTGCCAGCCGTAATACCGGGAGTCAGCCCCAGCATTTT. It codes for CASRNTGSQPQHF.

The chain carries TRBV29-1 and TRBJ1-3, with D perhaps matching TRBD1 (5 bases). This CDR3 is built from 15 residues. The germline V gene encodes CDR1 SQVTM and CDR2 ANQGSEA. Trimming took 1 base from V and 0 from J, leaving 10 bases between them. The DNA of the CDR3 is TGCAGCGTTGAAGTAGGCGGGGGCTCTGGAAACACCATATATTTT. This encodes CSVEVGGGSGNTIYF.

Ten or more counts support this clonotype. The rearrangement uses TRBV30 and TRBJ2-1; unclear D gene. V shed 1 base and J shed 5 bases, with 12 bases lying between them. The CDR3 spans 14 residues. Germline-derived CDR1 and CDR2 are GTSNPN and SVGIG (reference sequence). The CDR3, as DNA: TGTGCCTGGAGTGACGATGACTCTCACAATGAGCAGTTCTTC. Amino acid sequence: CAWSDDDSHNEQFF.

This clonotype turned up a few times. The chain joins TRBV6-2 or TRBV6-3 to TRBJ1-1, with a weak D call TRBD1 (6 bases). CDR1 and CDR2 (germline): MNHEY, SVGEGT. V was shortened by 4 bases and J by 3 bases, with 15 bases between the two germline ends. CDR3 size: 15 residues. The CDR3 is CASSLNQGWDTEAFF. CDR3 DNA: TGTGCCAGCAGTTTAAACCAGGGGTGGGACACTGAAGCTTTCTTT.

The chain is built from TRBV9 and TRBJ2-5; 9 nucleotides align to TRBD2. The CDR3 is 16 residues long. V shed 4 bases and J 1 base; nucleotides not matched to a gene: 8. The V gene's germline CDR1 is SGDLS and CDR2 YYNGEE. CDR3 in DNA: TGTGCCAGCAGCCCCGGGGAGCGGGAGGCCCAAGAGACCCAGTACTTC. It codes for CASSPGEREAQETQYF. The whole variable domain, remainder taken from reference TRBV9 and TRBJ2-5, is DSGVTQTPKHLITATGQRVTLRCSPRSGDLSVYWYQQSLDQGLQFLIQYYNGEERAKGNILERFSAQQFPDLHSELNLSSLELGDSALYFCASSPGEREAQETQYFGPGTRLLVL.

The chain links TRBV20-1 to TRBJ2-5; tentatively, D is TRBD2 (6 bases). From germline, CDR1 is DFQATT and CDR2 SNEGSKA (reference sequence). The V gene lost 5 bases and the J gene lost 6 bases, with 10 bases spanning the gap. The CDR3 is 11 amino acids. The CDR3 region has the DNA TGCAGTGCTGACGCGGGAAAGACCCAGTACTTC. It yields the protein CSADAGKTQYF.

This clonotype was seen only a few times. The V gene is TRBV6-1, the J gene TRBJ1-5, with D possibly being TRBD1 (5 bases). CDR1 and CDR2 (germline): MNHNS, SASEGT. The CDR3 runs to 14 residues. V was cut by 6 bases and J by 9 bases, with 18 bases left in between. This chain's CDR3 is CASRPWGDEGPQHF. The DNA of the CDR3 is TGTGCCAGCAGGCCCTGGGGGGACGAGGGGCCCCAGCATTTT.

The chain links TRBV20-1 to TRBJ1-6; 7 positions match TRBD1. Germline V gene lookup returns CDR1 DFQATT and CDR2 SNEGSKA (reference sequence). CDR3 length equals 13 residues. Germline trimming cut 4 bases from V and 6 bases from J; bases unmatched to any gene: 3. DNA of the CDR3: TGCAGTGCTACAGGGGGAGGTAATTCACCCCTCCACTTT. Protein sequence: CSATGGGNSPLHF.

This clonotype was counted a single time. This may arise from a read error, as a much more abundant clone is one base away. V is TRBV4-1 and J is TRBJ1-1; D is perhaps TRBD1 (5 bases). Trimming stripped 0 bases from V and 5 bases from J, with 7 bases between. Germline V gives CDR1 MGHRA, CDR2 YSYEKL. The CDR3 covers 13 residues. The CDR3: CASSQEGETEAFF. In DNA form, the CDR3 reads TGCGCCAGCAGCCAAGAGGGGGAAACTGAAGCTTTCTTT.

This clonotype was seen a few times. V is TRBV3-1 and J is TRBJ1-2, with D perhaps TRBD1 (5 bases). The CDR3 has 12 residues. Germline CDR1 and CDR2: LGHDT and YNNKEL (reference sequence). Trimming cost V 4 bases and J 9 bases, with 12 bases left between them. DNA for the CDR3: TGTGCCAGCAGCCTGACCGGGGGAAGCTACACCTTC. The encoded protein is CASSLTGGSYTF.

The table lists this clonotype with a few counts. The chain recombines TRBV3-1 with TRBJ1-2; D uncertain. This CDR3 spans 13 amino acids. The V and J ends lost 2 bases and 2 bases respectively, with 6 bases between them. Looked up from germline, CDR1 is LGHDT and CDR2 is YNNKEL (reference sequence). The CDR3 sequence: CASSQFTNYGYTF. The CDR3 DNA is TGTGCCAGCAGCCAATTTACCAACTATGGCTACACCTTC. Using reference TRBV3-1 and TRBJ1-2 for the parts outside the CDR3, the full variable domain is DTAVSQTPKYLVTQMGNDKSIKCEQNLGHDTMYWYKQDSKKFLKIMFSYNNKELIINETVPNRFSPKSPDKAHLNLHINSLELGDSAVYFCASSQFTNYGYTFGSGTRLTVV.

This clonotype was observed a few times. The rearrangement links TRBV29-1 to TRBJ2-7, with D perhaps matching TRBD1 or TRBD2 (5 bases each). The ends were cut back, 4 bases at V and 6 bases at J, with 13 bases in the middle. The CDR3 loop spans 12 amino acids. Germline lookup yields CDR1 SQVTM and CDR2 ANQGSEA. This CDR3 is CSVVGTLREQYF. DNA for the CDR3: TGCAGCGTTGTTGGGACCCTTCGCGAGCAGTACTTC.

This clonotype was found a few times. The J gene is TRBJ1-1, the V gene TRBV7-3; D might be TRBD1 (5 bases). The CDR3 is 15 residues long. Trimming took off 5 bases at V and 0 bases at J, with 13 bases between the two ends. Looked up from germline, CDR1 is SGHTA and CDR2 is FQGTGA. In DNA, the CDR3 is TGTGCCAGCAGCCTTGGGGGGGTCATGAACACTGAAGCTTTCTTT. Translating gives CASSLGGVMNTEAFF.

The table lists this clonotype with a count of one. This rearrangement joins TRBV5-1 to TRBJ1-2, with 7 positions matching TRBD1. Germline assignment: CDR1 SGHRS and CDR2 YFSETQ. This CDR3 has 16 amino acids. V shed 4 bases, J shed 0 bases, and the junction held 9 bases outside the gene matches. The CDR3 coding sequence is TGCGCCAGCAGCAAAACGCCGGACAGGCCTAACTATGGCTACACCTTC. Translation gives CASSKTPDRPNYGYTF. Full variable domain (remainder filled in from reference TRBV5-1 and TRBJ1-2): KAGVTQTPRYLIKTRGQQVTLSCSPISGHRSVSWYQQTPGQGLQFLFEYFSETQRNKGNFPGRFSGRQFSNSRSEMNVSTLELGDSALYLCASSKTPDRPNYGYTFGSGTRLTVV.

This clonotype was seen a few times. V is TRBV10-1 and J is TRBJ1-1; D remains unclear. The germline V gene has CDR1 WNHNN and CDR2 SYGVQD (reference sequence). CDR3 size: 13 residues. Between the trimmed V and J ends, which lost 6 bases and 4 bases, there was a span of 12 bases. The CDR3: CASSRQAGTEAFF. The DNA of the CDR3 is TGCGCCAGCAGCAGGCAGGCGGGCACTGAAGCTTTCTTT.